Shown below are 17 T cell receptor beta chains from a single sample sequenced in a study of control samples from healthy donors and cancer patients. Data came from immunoSEQ multiplex PCR; TCRdb stores just in-frame clones and leaves some out. The table lists 65,000 to 90,000 clones, more than 70% of them singletons. The sample taken for sequencing was blood. These receptor sequences come from a man over 45 in good health.

This chain connects TRBV11-3 to TRBJ2-7; 11 nucleotides agree with TRBD1. The V and J ends lost 0 bases and 5 bases, in that order; junction bases with no gene match: 9. CDR1 and CDR2 from the germline V gene are SGHNT and YENEEA. The CDR3 is made up of 17 amino acids. The CDR3 protein is CASSLDPGTGGPHEQYF. For the CDR3, the DNA is TGTGCCAGCAGCTTAGACCCCGGGACAGGGGGTCCCCACGAGCAGTACTTC.

CDR3 protein: CASSPGLRGEQYF. The CDR3 DNA sequence: TGTGCCAGCAGCCCGGGACTGAGAGGCGAGCAGTACTTC. V usage is TRBV3-1 (or the pseudogene TRBV3-2) and J usage is TRBJ2-7; D is perhaps TRBD2 (6 bases). V shed 4 bases and J shed 6 bases, with 13 bases lying between them. CDR1 and CDR2 (germline): LGHDT, YNNKEL (reference sequence). The CDR3 loop spans 13 amino acids.

J is TRBJ2-2 and V is TRBV11-2; TRBD1 matches at 12 bases. After removal of 1 base from V and 6 bases from J, the junction contained 3 bases not matched to a gene. Germline CDR1 SGHAT, CDR2 FQNNGV. The CDR3 covers 16 residues. The CDR3, as DNA: TGTGCCAGCAGCTTAGTGGGACAGGGGGCCGCCGGGGAGCTGTTTTTT. Translating gives CASSLVGQGAAGELFF.

The V gene is TRBV11-1, the J gene TRBJ1-3, with D uncertain. The V gene lost 8 bases and the J gene lost 0 bases, with 5 bases spanning the gap. The length of the CDR3 is 12 residues. Germline CDR1 SGHAT, CDR2 FQDESV (reference sequence). This chain's CDR3 is CASESSGNTIYF. The CDR3 coding sequence is TGTGCCAGCGAAAGCTCTGGAAACACCATATATTTT.

This clone was recorded a few times. V is TRBV5-5 and J is TRBJ2-3, with TRBD1 as a possible D gene (5 bases). There are 15 residues in the CDR3. CDR1 and CDR2 from the germline V gene are SGHKS and YYEKEE (reference sequence). Trimming pared 2 bases from V and 1 base from J, leaving 11 bases between. The CDR3 sequence: CASSLGASGTDTQYF. The CDR3 DNA reads as TGTGCCAGCAGCTTAGGGGCCAGCGGCACAGATACGCAGTATTTT.

J is TRBJ1-2 and V is TRBV6-4; D unresolved. Deletions cut 5 bases from V and 4 bases from J, with 11 bases between. The germline CDR1 and CDR2 sequences are MRHNA and SNTAGT. This CDR3 is built from 13 residues. CDR3 loop: CASSPERGYGYTF. The CDR3 DNA is TGTGCCAGCAGTCCGGAGCGGGGCTATGGCTACACCTTC.

This chain connects TRBV7-2 to TRBJ1-5; 7 bases map to TRBD1. The germline V gene has CDR1 SGHTA and CDR2 FQGNSA. J lost 7 bases, V lost 5 bases, and 8 bases had no gene match. This CDR3 has 14 residues. CDR3 residues: CASSADRDHQPQHF. The CDR3 DNA follows: TGTGCCAGCAGCGCCGACAGGGACCACCAGCCCCAGCATTTT.

This chain connects TRBV13 to TRBJ1-2; D ambiguous. The V gene's germline CDR1 is PRHDT and CDR2 FYEKMQ (reference sequence). The CDR3 is 15 amino acids. V was clipped by 4 bases and J by 0 bases, with 12 bases between them. The CDR3 here is CASSSERIPNYGYTF. CDR3 nucleotide sequence: TGTGCCAGCAGCTCCGAGCGGATCCCTAACTATGGCTACACCTTC. Full variable domain (outside the CDR3, taken from reference TRBV13 and TRBJ1-2): AAGVIQSPRHLIKEKRETATLKCYPIPRHDTVYWYQQGPGQDPQFLISFYEKMQSDKGSIPDRFSAQQFSDYHSELNMSSLELGDSALYFCASSSERIPNYGYTFGSGTRLTVV.

The chain couples TRBV7-8 to TRBJ2-1, with 7 bases identical to TRBD1. Trimming at V came to 3 bases and at J to 9 bases, leaving 5 bases not matched to a gene. This CDR3 has 13 residues. Germline assignment: CDR1 SGHVS and CDR2 FQNEAQ. The CDR3: CASSFRQGTEQFF. The CDR3 DNA sequence: TGTGCCAGCAGCTTCAGACAGGGCACTGAGCAGTTCTTC.

J is TRBJ1-5 and V is TRBV19; 7 bases agree with TRBD1. The V and J ends lost 7 bases and 5 bases, in that order; junction bases with no gene match: 5. The V gene's germline CDR1 is LNHDA and CDR2 SQIVND (reference sequence). This CDR3 is built from 13 residues. CDR3: CASISQGDQPQHF. The CDR3 region has the DNA TGTGCCAGTATTTCGCAGGGGGATCAGCCCCAGCATTTT.

The chain carries TRBV24-1 and TRBJ1-4; weak D call: TRBD1 (5 bases). This CDR3 region has 14 residues. Trimming cost V 12 bases and J 6 bases, with 19 bases left between them. Germline CDR1 and CDR2: KGHDR and SFDVKD. The CDR3 spells CAAEEGVEDEKLFF. The CDR3 bases are TGTGCCGCCGAAGAAGGGGTGGAGGATGAAAAACTGTTTTTT.

This chain links TRBV19 with TRBJ1-2, with D possibly being TRBD1 (6 bases). There are 15 residues in the CDR3. Germline V gives CDR1 LNHDA, CDR2 SQIVND (reference sequence). Trimming took 4 bases from V and 1 from J, leaving 13 bases between them. Written as DNA, the CDR3 is TGTGCCAGTAGTAGGCGACAGGATATTAACTATGGCTACACCTTC. This translates into CASSRRQDINYGYTF.

V gene TRBV19 combines with J gene TRBJ1-2; 11 bases line up with TRBD1. Germline values: CDR1 LNHDA, CDR2 SQIVND (reference sequence). Germline trimming cut 3 bases from V and 7 bases from J; bases unmatched to any gene: 16. There are 18 residues in the CDR3. CDR3 residues: CASSISGGGTGGTVGYTF. The CDR3 nucleotides are TGTGCCAGTAGTATCTCAGGTGGGGGGACAGGGGGAACAGTTGGCTACACCTTC.

The V call is TRBV4-3, the J call TRBJ1-2, with D tentatively TRBD1 (6 bases). The CDR3 has 16 residues. V gave up 0 bases and J gave up 0 bases, with 11 bases separating them. Germline assignment: CDR1 LGHNA and CDR2 YSLEER. The CDR3: CASSQEGGLANYGYTF. The CDR3 bases are TGCGCCAGCAGCCAAGAAGGGGGATTAGCTAACTATGGCTACACCTTC.

The gene calls are TRBV5-6 and TRBJ2-6; D is unresolved. This CDR3 has 15 amino acids. Germline V CDR1 and CDR2: SGHDT, YYEEEE. Trimming pared 1 base from V and 0 bases from J, leaving 5 bases between. The chain's CDR3 is CASSLLHSGANVLTF. The CDR3 DNA is TGTGCCAGCAGCTTGTTACACTCTGGGGCCAACGTCCTGACTTTC. Together with reference TRBV5-6 and TRBJ2-6, the CDR3 gives the full variable domain: DAGVTQSPTHLIKTRGQQVTLRCSPKSGHDTVSWYQQALGQGPQFIFQYYEEEERQRGNFPDRFSGHQFPNYSSELNVNALLLGDSALYLCASSLLHSGANVLTFGAGSRLTVL.

The genes are TRBV10-2 and TRBJ2-5, with D possibly being TRBD2 (6 bases). The V end lost 7 bases, the J end lost 6 bases, and 12 bases lay between the germline ends. Per the germline V gene, CDR1 is WSHSY and CDR2 is SAAADI. This CDR3 is 12 amino acids long. CDR3 loop: CASKRDLQTQYF. CDR3 bases: TGCGCCAGCAAAAGGGACTTGCAGACCCAGTACTTC.

The rearrangement uses TRBV27 and TRBJ1-5; no reliable D call. The ends were cut back, 3 bases at V and 2 bases at J, with 8 bases in the middle. The length of the CDR3 is 14 residues. From germline, CDR1 is MNHEY and CDR2 SMNVEV (reference sequence). The CDR3 nucleotides are TGTGCCAGCAGTTTTAGACGGGGCAATCAGCCCCAGCATTTT. As protein: CASSFRRGNQPQHF.